This record covers a single T cell receptor beta chain. Its recognized antigen is unknown. Base qualities are not recorded, but no much larger clone differs from it by a single base. Other nucleotide sequences from this sample produce the same CDR3. The germline V gene supplies CDR1 SGHRS and CDR2 YFSETQ. There are 15 amino acids in the CDR3, from cysteine to phenylalanine inclusive. Here the CDR3 DNA is all that survives: 45 bases in frame from base 1. The trim is 1 base for V and 0 bases for J, with a gap of 8 bases between the germline ends. This entry is derived from a study of lymphopenia after photon versus proton radiotherapy (dated by TCRdb to about 2019). Notes on the research overall: Photon and proton radiation therapy were compared by the study for their immunological effects in patients with gastrointestinal tumors who developed high-grade lymphopenia. The goal of the study was to characterize the differences between the two radiation modalities in how they affect the immune system. A cohort of around 20 patients with gastrointestinal tumors who received either photon or proton therapy and subsequently developed lymphopenia was included. Overall results and qualifications from the work: Once the lymphocyte count had reached its nadir, the repertoires of photon-treated patients showed oligoclonal expansion, particularly of CD8+ Temra cells, and this expansion drove the decline in diversity. Across the cohort, among patients who died, a greater drop in TCR diversity after the nadir was inversely correlated with overall survival time. During treatment, patients who received photon therapy lost naive T cells and TCR diversity and gained effector/memory populations, whereas patients who received proton therapy remained relatively stable. The survival association was examined only in patients who died, and the authors described better survival with proton therapy as a possibility, not as a demonstrated result.

Library preparation used the immunoSEQ multiplex PCR assay. T cell repertoires were profiled with deep sequencing of rearranged TCR beta loci together with multiparametric flow cytometry. Held by TCRdb, this immuneACCESS table contains in-frame sequences only and omits some clones. Under half of the omission traces to an unresolved V gene where checked; the cause of the rest is unknown. This sample lists about 83,000 clones; around 83% were detected once. The ten largest account for around 1.5% of the sample. The clonotype was recovered from a man between 60 and 75 years old with pancreatic cancer. Sequencing was performed on peripheral blood, taken from a patient treated with proton-based radiotherapy. The V and J genes are TRBV5-1 and TRBJ2-1; the best D guess is TRBD2, with 6 bases matching. The nucleotide sequence is TGCGCCAGCAGCTTGCCCGGGAGCTCCTACAATGAGCAGTTCTTC. Its protein is CASSLPGSSYNEQFF.